These 19 T cell receptor beta chains came from one sample sequenced in a study of OX40 agonist ivuxolimab in advanced cancers. Profiling relied on immunoSEQ multiplex PCR, and the TCRdb table lists in-frame clones only, not all of them. The sample lists 65,000 to 100,000 clones, around 94% occurring once. Here the sequenced sample was CD4+ or CD8+ T cells sorted from blood, taken in a trial of the OX40 agonist ivuxolimab. The receptors shown here come from an adult with an advanced solid tumor such as melanoma, head and neck, liver or kidney cancer.

The gene calls are TRBV7-9 and TRBJ2-1, with 11 bases aligning to TRBD2. V trimming: 2 bases; J trimming: 8 bases; junction bases outside the gene matches: 8. Germline V CDR1 and CDR2: SEHNR, FQNEAQ (reference sequence). The CDR3 covers 16 residues. Here the CDR3 reads CASSLFTSGSLDEQFF. The CDR3, as DNA: TGTGCCAGCAGCTTATTCACTAGCGGGAGTCTTGATGAGCAGTTCTTC.

The V gene is TRBV28, the J gene TRBJ2-1; TRBD2 agrees at 10 bases. The V segment lost 1 base and the J segment 10 bases; nucleotides outside the gene matches: 7. The CDR3 runs to 15 residues. The V gene's germline CDR1 is MDHEN and CDR2 SYDVKM. CDR3 residues: CASSLLVSGGQEQFF. In DNA, the CDR3 is TGTGCCAGCAGTTTATTGGTTAGCGGGGGGCAAGAGCAGTTCTTC.

The chain carries TRBV10-3 and TRBJ2-7; possibly TRBD1 for D (6 bases). The germline V gene has CDR1 ENHRY and CDR2 SYGVKD. V was shortened by 5 bases and J by 1 base, with 9 bases between the two germline ends. CDR3 length: 13 residues. CDR3 sequence: CAISIQGSYEQYF. CDR3 bases: TGTGCCATCAGTATACAGGGATCCTACGAGCAGTACTTC.

The chain carries TRBV25-1 and TRBJ1-1; TRBD1 matches 11 bases. The germline CDR1 and CDR2 sequences are MGHDK and SYGVNS. Losses at the gene ends were 8 bases for V and 2 bases for J; bases not matched to a gene: 4. The CDR3 contains 14 residues. The CDR3 is CASGGQGVNTEAFF. For the CDR3, the DNA is TGTGCCAGCGGGGGACAGGGGGTCAACACTGAAGCTTTCTTT.

The rearrangement uses TRBV27 and TRBJ2-1, with a possible D match to TRBD1 (5 bases). Germline V CDR1 and CDR2: MNHEY, SMNVEV (reference sequence). This CDR3 contains 12 residues. V was clipped by 2 bases and J by 15 bases, with 14 bases between them. CDR3 region: CASSLIRGPLFF. CDR3 DNA: TGTGCCAGCAGTTTAATTAGGGGTCCACTGTTCTTC.

The chain carries TRBV21-1 and TRBJ2-5. TRBV21-1 represents a pseudogene. The CDR3 consists of 14 residues. CDR3 amino acids: CASSKAGGGETQYF. The CDR3 DNA follows: TGTGCCAGCAGCAAAGCTGGAGGGGGAGAGACCCAGTACTTC.

This clone has just one count. J is TRBJ2-3 and V is TRBV28; 11 nucleotides agree with TRBD2. V lost 6 bases and J lost 5; bases outside the gene matches: 7. Germline V CDR1 and CDR2: MDHEN, SYDVKM. The CDR3 sequence is 15 residues long. For the CDR3, the DNA is TGTGCCAGCAGGTTTATAGCGGGGGGGCAAGATACGCAGTATTTT. It translates to CASRFIAGGQDTQYF.

V is TRBV7-4 and J is TRBJ1-4, with D hard to call. This CDR3 spans 14 amino acids. In germline, CDR1 is SGHVT, CDR2 SQSDAQ. The V end lost 5 bases, the J end lost 0 bases, and 7 bases lay between the germline ends. CDR3 sequence (DNA): TGTGCCAGCAGCCCCGGGACAACTAATGAAAAACTGTTTTTT. This sequence encodes CASSPGTTNEKLFF. Full variable domain (remainder filled in from reference TRBV7-4 and TRBJ1-4): GAGVSQSPRYKVAKRGRDVALRCDSISGHVTLYWYRQTLGQGSEVLTYSQSDAQRDKSGRPSGRFSAERPERSVSTLKIQRTEQGDSAVYLCASSPGTTNEKLFFGSGTQLSVL.

The chain carries TRBV28 and TRBJ2-1; 7 nucleotides line up with TRBD2. The ends lost 2 bases at V and 12 bases at J; junction bases unmatched: 4. The germline gives CDR1 MDHEN, CDR2 SYDVKM. This CDR3 contains 12 residues. The CDR3 protein is CASSLAGAVQFF. The DNA for the CDR3 is TGTGCCAGCAGTTTAGCGGGAGCGGTGCAGTTCTTC.

This chain joins TRBV6-5 and TRBJ2-3; D is ambiguous. The CDR3 is made up of 14 amino acids. CDR1 and CDR2 from the germline V gene are MNHEY and SVGAGI. Trimming took off 0 bases at V and 6 bases at J, with 10 bases between the two ends. CDR3 sequence (DNA): TGTGCCAGCAGTTACTCCGTTTATGCTGATACGCAGTATTTT. Protein product: CASSYSVYADTQYF.

In this sample, this clone turned up a few times. The rearrangement joins TRBV2 to TRBJ1-5, with D hard to call. V lost 4 bases, J lost 9 bases, and 7 bases lay in between. Germline-derived CDR1 and CDR2 are SNHLY and FYNNEI. The CDR3 has 11 residues. The CDR3 nucleotides are TGTGCCAGCAGTGCTAAGGGGCCCCAGCATTTT. Encoded protein: CASSAKGPQHF.

V is TRBV11-3 and J is TRBJ2-2; D might be TRBD1 or TRBD2, each matching 5 bases. V was shortened by 5 bases and J by 0 bases, with 7 bases between the two germline ends. Germline V gene data show CDR1 as SGHNT and CDR2 as YENEEA. The CDR3 totals 14 residues. CDR3 sequence: CASSGTANTGELFF. The CDR3 DNA reads TGTGCCAGCAGCGGGACCGCGAACACCGGGGAGCTGTTTTTT.

The chain employs TRBV27 and TRBJ2-3; 10 nucleotides match TRBD2. CDR3 length: 17 residues. Germline assignment: CDR1 MNHEY and CDR2 SMNVEV (reference sequence). J lost 0 bases, V lost 5 bases, and 8 bases had no gene match. CDR3 DNA sequence: TGTGCCAGCAGTCCCCCTAGCGGGGGTACTAGCACAGATACGCAGTATTTT. Its translation: CASSPPSGGTSTDTQYF.

The chain is built from TRBV5-1 and TRBJ2-7, with 11 bases that match TRBD1. J was trimmed by 7 bases and V by 9 bases; bases with no gene match: 15. Germline CDR1 SGHRS, CDR2 YFSETQ. CDR3 length: 15 residues. The DNA for the CDR3 is TGCGCCACCTCAAACAGGGGACAGGGGGTTAGGGAGCAGTACTTC. Its protein product is CATSNRGQGVREQYF.

The chain employs TRBV5-1 and TRBJ1-1, with D hard to call. Germline V gives CDR1 SGHRS, CDR2 YFSETQ. CDR3 length: 13 amino acids. Between the trimmed V and J ends, which lost 5 bases and 2 bases, there was a span of 10 bases. The CDR3, as DNA: TGCGCCAGCAGAGATCCAAGCAACACTGAAGCTTTCTTT. Its translation is CASRDPSNTEAFF.

The V and J genes are TRBV7-2 and TRBJ2-2; unclear D gene. The V gene lost 5 bases and the J gene lost 7 bases, with 14 bases spanning the gap. The CDR3 loop spans 14 amino acids. In germline, CDR1 is SGHTA, CDR2 FQGNSA. The CDR3 reads CASSPLWLGGELFF. The CDR3 DNA sequence: TGTGCCAGCAGCCCCCTATGGCTGGGCGGGGAGCTGTTTTTT. The full variable domain, completed using reference TRBV7-2 and TRBJ2-2, is GAGVSQSPSNKVTEKGKDVELRCDPISGHTALYWYRQSLGQGLEFLIYFQGNSAPDKSGLPSDRFSAERTGGSVSTLTIQRTQQEDSAVYLCASSPLWLGGELFFGEGSRLTVL.

This chain joins TRBV5-4 and TRBJ2-2; 9 positions agree with TRBD1. Germline V lookup: CDR1 SGHNT, CDR2 YYREEE (reference sequence). The V segment lost 4 bases and the J segment 3 bases; nucleotides outside the gene matches: 7. This CDR3 spans 16 amino acids. The DNA for the CDR3 is TGTGCCAGCAGCCCCGGGACAGGGATGGACACCGGGGAGCTGTTTTTT. Amino acids: CASSPGTGMDTGELFF.

The V call is TRBV5-6, the J call TRBJ2-7; 8 bases are a match to TRBD1. The CDR3 has 15 amino acids. V lost 0 bases, J lost 0 bases, and 2 bases stayed unmatched. The germline gives CDR1 SGHDT, CDR2 YYEEEE. The CDR3 here is CASSLVGQASYEQYF. The CDR3 DNA follows: TGTGCCAGCAGCTTGGTGGGACAGGCCTCCTACGAGCAGTACTTC.

This rearrangement joins TRBV6-5 to TRBJ1-2, with a possible D match to TRBD1 (5 bases). V was pared by 0 bases and J by 7 bases, with 15 bases between. This CDR3 spans 15 amino acids. CDR1 is MNHEY, CDR2 SVGAGI, per germline. CDR3 bases: TGTGCCAGCAGTTACTCGGACATAGCTACTGCTGGCTACACCTTC. This gives the protein CASSYSDIATAGYTF.